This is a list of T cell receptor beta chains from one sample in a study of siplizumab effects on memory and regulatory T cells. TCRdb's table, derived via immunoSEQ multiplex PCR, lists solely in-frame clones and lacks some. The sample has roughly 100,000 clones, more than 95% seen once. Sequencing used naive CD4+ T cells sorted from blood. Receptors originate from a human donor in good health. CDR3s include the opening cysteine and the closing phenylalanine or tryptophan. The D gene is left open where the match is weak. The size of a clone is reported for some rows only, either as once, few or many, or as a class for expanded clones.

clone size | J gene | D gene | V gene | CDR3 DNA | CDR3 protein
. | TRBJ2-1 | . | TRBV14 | TGTGCCAGCAGCCACGGGAGCTCCTACAATGAGCAGTTCTTC | CASSHGSSYNEQFF
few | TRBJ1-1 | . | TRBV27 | TGTGCCAGCAGTTCAGGGTTGGCCACTGAAGCTTTCTTT | CASSSGLATEAFF
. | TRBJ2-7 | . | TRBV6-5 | TGTGCCAGCAGTTACTCCCGATGGGGGTTTGAGCAGTACTTC | CASSYSRWGFEQYF
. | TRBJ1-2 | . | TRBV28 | TGTGCCAGCAGTCCCCCCCCCACAAGCTTTAACTATGGCTACACCTTC | CASSPPPTSFNYGYTF
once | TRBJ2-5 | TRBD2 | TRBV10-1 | TGCGCCAGCCCCACTAGCGGGGGGGCCCGGCAGACCCAGTACTTC | CASPTSGGARQTQYF
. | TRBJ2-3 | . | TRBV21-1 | TGTGCCAGCAGCAAAGTAGGGACACAGCGAGCCAGCACAGATACGCAGTATTTT | CASSKVGTQRASTDTQYF
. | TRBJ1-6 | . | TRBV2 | TGTGCCAGCAGTGTTGGGAATTCACCCCTCCACTTT | CASSVGNSPLHF
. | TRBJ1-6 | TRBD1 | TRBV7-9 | TGTGCCAGCAGCCTAGCCCCGGACAGGGCGCGATCACCCCTCCACTTT | CASSLAPDRARSPLHF
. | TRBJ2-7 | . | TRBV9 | TGTGCCAGCAGCCCATCGACAGGGACTAACTACGAGCAGTACTTC | CASSPSTGTNYEQYF
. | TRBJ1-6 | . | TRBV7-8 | TGTGCCAGCAGCTGGGAGACGACAGCGGGGTATAATTCACCCCTCCACTTT | CASSWETTAGYNSPLHF
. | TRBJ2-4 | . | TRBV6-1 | TGTGCCAGCAGTGTTTTCGGGGACCTAGCCAAAAACATTCAGTACTTC | CASSVFGDLAKNIQYF
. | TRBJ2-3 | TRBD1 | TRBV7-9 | TGTGCCAGCAGCCGAGGGACAGGGGGCACAGATACGCAGTATTTT | CASSRGTGGTDTQYF
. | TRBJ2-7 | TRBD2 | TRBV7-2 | TGTGCCAGCAGCTCGAGCGGGGGGTACGAGCAGTACTTC | CASSSSGGYEQYF
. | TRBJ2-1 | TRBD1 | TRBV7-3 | TGTGCCAGCAGCCCCACCCGGGACAGGGTCTACAATGAGCAGTTCTTC | CASSPTRDRVYNEQFF
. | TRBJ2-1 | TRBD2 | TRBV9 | TGTGCCAGCAGCGTAGTAAGCTCACTAGCGGGGGGCCCTATTTCCTACAATGAGCAGTTCTTC | CASSVVSSLAGGPISYNEQFF
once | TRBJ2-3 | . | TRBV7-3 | TGTGCCAGCAGCCTAGGGACCTCCGGTGATACGCAGTATTTT | CASSLGTSGDTQYF
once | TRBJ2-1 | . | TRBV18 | TGTGCCAGCTCACCCCCGGGTTACAATGAGCAGTTCTTC | CASSPPGYNEQFF
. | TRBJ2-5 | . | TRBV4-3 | TGCGCCAGCAGCGAGGAGACCAAGAGACCCCAGTACTTC | CASSEETKRPQYF
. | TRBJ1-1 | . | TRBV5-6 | TGTGCCAGCAGCTTGGTAGGGGGAAGATTCCCTGAAGCTTTCTTT | CASSLVGGRFPEAFF
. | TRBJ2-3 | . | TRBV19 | TGTGCCAGTATGCGGGGGCGGACAGATACGCAGTATTTT | CASMRGRTDTQYF
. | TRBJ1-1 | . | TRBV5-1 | TGCGCCAGCAGCTTGTTTAGGCCCTTCGAGGACACTGAAGCTTTCTTT | CASSLFRPFEDTEAFF
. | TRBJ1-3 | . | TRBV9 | TGTGCCAGCAGCGTAGGGCGTAACCCATCTTCTTCTTCTGGAAACACCATATATTTT | CASSVGRNPSSSSGNTIYF
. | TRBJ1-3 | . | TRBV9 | TGTGCCAGCAGCGTATTGGGGTCGCCTGGAAACACCATATATTTT | CASSVLGSPGNTIYF
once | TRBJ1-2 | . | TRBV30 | TGTGCCTGGAGGTCAGAGGTCTATGGCTACACCTTC | CAWRSEVYGYTF
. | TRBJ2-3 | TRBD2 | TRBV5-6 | TGTGCCAGCAGTTGGGGGCCTAGCGGGGTGGACACAGATACGCAGTATTTT | CASSWGPSGVDTDTQYF
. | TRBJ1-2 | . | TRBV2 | TGTGCCAGCAGTTTGAGGGACACCCCTAACTATGGCTACACCTTC | CASSLRDTPNYGYTF
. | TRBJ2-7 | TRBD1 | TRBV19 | TGTGCCAGCTCGGACAGGCTCCTCTCCTACGAGCAGTACTTC | CASSDRLLSYEQYF
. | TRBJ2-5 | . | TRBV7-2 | TGTGCCAGCAGCGGGCAGGGGCCTGGGGGAGAGACCCAGTACTTC | CASSGQGPGGETQYF
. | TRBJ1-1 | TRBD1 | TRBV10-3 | TGTGCCATCAGTGAGGACAGGGGACGGACTGAAGCTTTCTTT | CAISEDRGRTEAFF
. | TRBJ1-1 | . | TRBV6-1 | TGTGCCAGCAGTTTTACGACAGGAGGAGCTTTCTTT | CASSFTTGGAFF
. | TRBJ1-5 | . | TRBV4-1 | TGCGCCAGCAGCGCCTTTGGGGGGCAAGGTCAGCCCCAGCATTTT | CASSAFGGQGQPQHF
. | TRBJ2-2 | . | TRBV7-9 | TGTGCCAGCAGCTCCGCCGGGACCTACACCGGGGAGCTGTTTTTT | CASSSAGTYTGELFF
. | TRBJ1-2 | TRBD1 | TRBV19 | TGTGCCAGTAGGGACAGGGCCGGCTATGGCTACACCTTC | CASRDRAGYGYTF
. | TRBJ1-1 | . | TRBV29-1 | TGCAGCGTTGAGCCGCGCGTCGCTCAGGACGGAGCTTTCTTT | CSVEPRVAQDGAFF
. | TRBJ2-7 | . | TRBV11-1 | TGTGCCAGCAGCTTAGGCCTAGTCTACGAGCAGTACTTC | CASSLGLVYEQYF
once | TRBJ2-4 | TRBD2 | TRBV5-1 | TGCGCCAGCAGCCTGACTAGCGGAGGGGACAAAAACATTCAGTACTTC | CASSLTSGGDKNIQYF
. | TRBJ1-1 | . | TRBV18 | TGTGCCAGCTCACAGCTTTCGAACACTGAAGCTTTCTTT | CASSQLSNTEAFF
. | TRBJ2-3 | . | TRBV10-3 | TGTGCCATCAGTGAGTCGAGAGGCTCGATTAGCATAGATACGCAGTATTTT | CAISESRGSISIDTQYF
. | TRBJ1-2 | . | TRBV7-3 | TGTGCCAGCAGCTTAAGTCCCAGGGAGGCTACACATGGCTACACCTTC | CASSLSPREATHGYTF
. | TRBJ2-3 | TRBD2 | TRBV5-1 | TGCGCCAGCAGCTTGGTAGGGCTAGCGGGGGCCTTCACAGATACGCAGTATTTT | CASSLVGLAGAFTDTQYF